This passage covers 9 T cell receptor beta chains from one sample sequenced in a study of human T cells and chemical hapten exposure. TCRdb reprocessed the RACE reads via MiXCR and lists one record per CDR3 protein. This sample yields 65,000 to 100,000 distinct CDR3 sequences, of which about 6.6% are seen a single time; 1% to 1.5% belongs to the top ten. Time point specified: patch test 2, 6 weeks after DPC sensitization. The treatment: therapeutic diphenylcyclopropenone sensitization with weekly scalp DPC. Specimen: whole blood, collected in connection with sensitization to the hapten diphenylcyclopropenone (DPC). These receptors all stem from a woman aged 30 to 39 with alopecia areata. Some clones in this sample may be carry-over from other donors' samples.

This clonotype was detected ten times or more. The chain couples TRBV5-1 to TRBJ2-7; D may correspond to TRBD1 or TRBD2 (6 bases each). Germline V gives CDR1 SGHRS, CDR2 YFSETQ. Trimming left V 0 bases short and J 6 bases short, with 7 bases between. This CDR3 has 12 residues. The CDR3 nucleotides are TGCGCCAGCAGCTTGGAGGGGGGCGAGCAGTACTTC. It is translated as CASSLEGGEQYF.

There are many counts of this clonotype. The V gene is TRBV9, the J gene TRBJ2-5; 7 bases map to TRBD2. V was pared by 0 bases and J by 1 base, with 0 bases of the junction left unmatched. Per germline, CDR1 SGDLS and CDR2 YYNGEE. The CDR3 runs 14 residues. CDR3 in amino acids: CASSVGLAQETQYF. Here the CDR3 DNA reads TGTGCCAGCAGCGTAGGACTAGCCCAAGAGACCCAGTACTTC.

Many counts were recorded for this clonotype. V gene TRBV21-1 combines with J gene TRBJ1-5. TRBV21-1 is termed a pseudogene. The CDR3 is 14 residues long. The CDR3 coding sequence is TGTGCCAGCAGCAACCAGGCTAGCAATCAGCCCCAGCATTTT. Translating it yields CASSNQASNQPQHF.

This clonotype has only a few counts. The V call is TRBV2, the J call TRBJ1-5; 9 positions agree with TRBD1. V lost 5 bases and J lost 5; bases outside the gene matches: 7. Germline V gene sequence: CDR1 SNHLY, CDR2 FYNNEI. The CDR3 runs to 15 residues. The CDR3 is CASSSRDRVDQPQHF. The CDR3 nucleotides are TGTGCCAGCAGTTCCCGGGACAGGGTTGATCAGCCCCAGCATTTT.

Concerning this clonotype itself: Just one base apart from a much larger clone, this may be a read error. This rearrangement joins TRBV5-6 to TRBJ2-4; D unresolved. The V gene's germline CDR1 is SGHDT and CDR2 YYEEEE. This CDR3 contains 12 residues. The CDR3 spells CVSSLLWDIQYF. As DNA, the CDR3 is TGTGTCAGCAGCTTGCTGTGGGACATTCAGTACTTC. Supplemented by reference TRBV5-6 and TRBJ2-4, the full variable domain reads DAGVTQSPTHLIKTRGQQVTLRCSPKSGHDTVSWYQQALGQGPQFIFQYYEEEERQRGNFPDRFSGHQFPNYSSELNVNALLLGDSALYLCVSSLLWDIQYFGAGTRLSVL.

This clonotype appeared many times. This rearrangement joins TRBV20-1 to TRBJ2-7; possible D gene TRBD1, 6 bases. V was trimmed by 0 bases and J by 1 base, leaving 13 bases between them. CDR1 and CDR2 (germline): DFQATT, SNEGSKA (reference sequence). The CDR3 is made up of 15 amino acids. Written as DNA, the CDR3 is TGCAGTGCTAGAGATCCGGCAGGGGCTTCCTACGAGCAGTACTTC. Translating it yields CSARDPAGASYEQYF.

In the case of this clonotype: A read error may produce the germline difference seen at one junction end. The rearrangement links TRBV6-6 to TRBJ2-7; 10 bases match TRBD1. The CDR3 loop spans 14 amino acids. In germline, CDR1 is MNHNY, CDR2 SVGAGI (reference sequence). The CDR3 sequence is CDSGDPGTGDEQYF. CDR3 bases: TGTGACAGCGGTGACCCCGGGACAGGGGACGAGCAGTACTTC.

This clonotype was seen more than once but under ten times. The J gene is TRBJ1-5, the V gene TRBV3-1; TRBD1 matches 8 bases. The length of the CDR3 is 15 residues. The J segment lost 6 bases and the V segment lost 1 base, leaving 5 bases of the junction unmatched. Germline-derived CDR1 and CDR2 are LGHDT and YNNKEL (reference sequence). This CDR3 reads CASSQGGQASQPQHF. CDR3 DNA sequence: TGTGCCAGCAGCCAAGGGGGACAGGCCTCTCAGCCCCAGCATTTT.

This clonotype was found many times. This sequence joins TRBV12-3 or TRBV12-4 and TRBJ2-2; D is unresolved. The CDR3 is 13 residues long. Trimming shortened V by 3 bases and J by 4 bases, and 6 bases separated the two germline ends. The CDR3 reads CASSFRGTGELFF. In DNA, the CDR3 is TGTGCCAGCAGTTTCCGTGGCACCGGGGAGCTGTTTTTT.